The rows below give T cell receptor beta chains drawn from one sample of a study of CD8+ T cells in alopecia areata. Libraries were prepared by immunoSEQ multiplex PCR; TCRdb keeps only in-frame clonotypes and omits some of them. The sample records 200,000 or so clones, roughly 50% being singletons. Sample: CD4+ T cells sorted from blood, taken at week 24, from a patient treated with tofacitinib. The receptors here all came from a human donor with alopecia areata. CDR3s include the opening cysteine and the closing phenylalanine or tryptophan. D genes are given only for firm matches. The size of a clone is reported for some rows only, either as once, few or many, or as a class for expanded clones.

TRBV5-1,TRBD2,TRBJ2-7,-,16,CASSLNTGEGSYEQYF,TGCGCCAGCAGCTTGAACACGGGGGAGGGCTCCTACGAGCAGTACTTC
TRBV10-3,-,TRBJ2-6,-,15,CATATSLSGANVLTF,TGTGCCACCGCGACGTCTCTCTCTGGGGCCAACGTCCTGACTTTC
TRBV9,-,TRBJ2-4,-,15,CASSPQPNAKNIQYF,TGTGCCAGCAGCCCCCAACCCAACGCCAAAAACATTCAGTACTTC
TRBV25-1,TRBD1,TRBJ2-7,-,14,CASSGQGTSYEQYF,TGTGCCAGCAGTGGACAGGGTACATCGTACGAGCAGTACTTC
TRBV30,-,TRBJ1-3,-,15,CAWSPFGGSGNTIYF,TGTGCCTGGAGCCCTTTTGGGGGGTCTGGAAACACCATATATTTT
TRBV29-1,-,TRBJ2-5,few,13,CSGGGYRGETQYF,TGCAGCGGAGGTGGCTATAGGGGAGAGACCCAGTACTTC
TRBV6-6,TRBD2,TRBJ2-1,-,11,CASSPGGEQFF,TGTGCCAGCAGCCCGGGGGGTGAGCAGTTCTTC
TRBV5-1,-,TRBJ2-5,-,15,CASSLGTASEETQYF,TGCGCCAGCAGCTTGGGGACGGCTAGCGAGGAGACCCAGTACTTC
TRBV7-2,TRBD1,TRBJ1-1,-,13,CASSSPGQLEAFF,TGTGCCAGCAGCTCTCCGGGACAGCTTGAAGCTTTCTTT
TRBV5-4,TRBD1,TRBJ2-5,-,13,CASSPQGAETQYF,TGTGCCAGCAGCCCGCAGGGGGCGGAGACCCAGTACTTC
TRBV18,-,TRBJ2-7,-,13,CASSRLANYEQYF,TGTGCCAGCTCAAGGCTAGCAAATTACGAGCAGTACTTC
TRBV29-1,-,TRBJ2-5,once,11,CSVVMSATQYF,TGCAGCGTTGTTATGTCGGCGACCCAGTACTTC
TRBV29-1,TRBD1,TRBJ1-1,-,14,CSVDRGQGFTEAFF,TGCAGCGTTGATCGAGGACAGGGGTTCACTGAAGCTTTCTTT
TRBV2,-,TRBJ2-5,-,13,CASSEVRQETQYF,TGTGCCAGCAGTGAAGTCAGGCAAGAGACCCAGTACTTC
TRBV7-7,-,TRBJ2-3,few,13,CASSLSGPDTQYF,TGTGCCAGCAGCTTATCTGGACCAGATACGCAGTATTTT
TRBV30,TRBD2,TRBJ2-1,once,14,CAWSRGLASNEQFF,TGTGCCTGGAGTCGAGGACTAGCGTCCAATGAGCAGTTCTTC
TRBV19,-,TRBJ2-2,-,13,CASSAQGPGELFF,TGTGCCAGTAGTGCTCAGGGACCCGGGGAGCTGTTTTTT
TRBV30,TRBD2,TRBJ2-7,few,15,CACSDLGLANYEQYF,TGTGCCTGCTCAGACCTGGGACTAGCGAACTACGAGCAGTACTTC
TRBV7-3,-,TRBJ2-5,-,15,CASSPRQGSGETQYF,TGTGCCAGCAGCCCCAGGCAGGGATCGGGGGAGACCCAGTACTTC
TRBV10-3,-,TRBJ1-3,few,15,CAISESARAGNTIYF,TGTGCCATCAGTGAGTCCGCCAGGGCTGGAAACACCATATATTTT
TRBV29-1,TRBD2,TRBJ2-1,-,14,CSVVRGRAGNEQFF,TGCAGCGTTGTACGGGGGAGGGCCGGCAATGAGCAGTTCTTC
TRBV18,-,TRBJ1-1,-,12,CASSPGATEAFF,TGTGCCAGCTCACCAGGTGCCACTGAAGCTTTCTTT
TRBV29-1,TRBD2,TRBJ2-5,once,12,CSVGAGQETQYF,TGCAGCGTTGGAGCGGGGCAAGAGACCCAGTACTTC
TRBV4-3,TRBD1,TRBJ2-3,-,12,CASSSAGGQMYF,TGCGCCAGCAGTTCAGCAGGGGGCCAGATGTATTTT